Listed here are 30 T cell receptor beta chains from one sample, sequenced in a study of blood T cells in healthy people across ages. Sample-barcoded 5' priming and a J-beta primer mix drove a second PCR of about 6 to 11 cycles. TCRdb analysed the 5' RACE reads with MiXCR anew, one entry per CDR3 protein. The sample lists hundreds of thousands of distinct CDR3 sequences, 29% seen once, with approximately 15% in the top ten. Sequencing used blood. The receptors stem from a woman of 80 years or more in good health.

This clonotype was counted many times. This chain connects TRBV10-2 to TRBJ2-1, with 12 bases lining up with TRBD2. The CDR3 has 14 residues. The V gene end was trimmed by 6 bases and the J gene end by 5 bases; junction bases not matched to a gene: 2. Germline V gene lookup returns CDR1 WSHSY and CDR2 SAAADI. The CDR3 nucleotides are TGCGCCAGCAGCCGGACTAGCGGGGACAATGAGCAGTTCTTC. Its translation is CASSRTSGDNEQFF.

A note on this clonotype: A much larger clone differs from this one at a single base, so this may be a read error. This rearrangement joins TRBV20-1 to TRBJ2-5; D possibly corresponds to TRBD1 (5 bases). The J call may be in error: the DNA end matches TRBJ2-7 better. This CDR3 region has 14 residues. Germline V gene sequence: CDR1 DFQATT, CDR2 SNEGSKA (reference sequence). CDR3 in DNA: TGCAGTGCGTACAATGCAGGGAAACCCTACGAGCAGTACTTC. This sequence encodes CSAYNAGKPYEQYF.

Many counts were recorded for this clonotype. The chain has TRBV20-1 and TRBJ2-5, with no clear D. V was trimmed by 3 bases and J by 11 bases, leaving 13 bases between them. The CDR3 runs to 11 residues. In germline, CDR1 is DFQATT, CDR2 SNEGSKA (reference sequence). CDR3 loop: CSASTDWPQYF. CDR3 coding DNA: TGCAGTGCTAGTACAGACTGGCCGCAGTACTTC.

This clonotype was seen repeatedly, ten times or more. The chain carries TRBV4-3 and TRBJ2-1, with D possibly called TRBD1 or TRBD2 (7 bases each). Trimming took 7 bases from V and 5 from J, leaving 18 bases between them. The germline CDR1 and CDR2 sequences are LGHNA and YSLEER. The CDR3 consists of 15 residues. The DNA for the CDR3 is TGCGCCAGCATCACCAGGGGGGGCGTCAACAATGAGCAGTTCTTC. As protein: CASITRGGVNNEQFF.

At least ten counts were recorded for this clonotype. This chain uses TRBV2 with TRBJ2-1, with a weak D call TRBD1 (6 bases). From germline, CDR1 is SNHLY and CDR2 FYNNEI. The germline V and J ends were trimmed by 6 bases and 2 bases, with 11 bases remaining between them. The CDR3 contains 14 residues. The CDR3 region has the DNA TGTGCCAGCAGGTACAGGGCCACCTACAATGAGCAGTTCTTC. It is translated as CASRYRATYNEQFF.

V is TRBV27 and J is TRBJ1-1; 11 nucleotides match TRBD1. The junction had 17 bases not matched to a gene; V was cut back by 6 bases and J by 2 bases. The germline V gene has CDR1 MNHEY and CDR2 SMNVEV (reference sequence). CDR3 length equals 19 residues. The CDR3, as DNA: TGTGCCAGCAGAACAACGGGACAGGGGGAGCCGGCTAGTAACACTGAAGCTTTCTTT. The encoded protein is CASRTTGQGEPASNTEAFF.

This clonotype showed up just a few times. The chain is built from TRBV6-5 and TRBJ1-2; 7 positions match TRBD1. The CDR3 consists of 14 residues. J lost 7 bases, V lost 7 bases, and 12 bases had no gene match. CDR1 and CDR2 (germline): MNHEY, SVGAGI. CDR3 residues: CASTKGQSLGGYTF. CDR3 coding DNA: TGTGCCAGCACCAAGGGACAGTCGTTGGGTGGCTACACCTTC.

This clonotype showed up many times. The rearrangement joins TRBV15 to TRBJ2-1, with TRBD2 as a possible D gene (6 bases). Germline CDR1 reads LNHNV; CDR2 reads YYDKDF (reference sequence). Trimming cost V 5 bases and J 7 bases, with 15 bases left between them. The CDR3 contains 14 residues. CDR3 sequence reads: CATSPKAGRNEQFF. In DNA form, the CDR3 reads TGTGCCACCAGCCCAAAAGCAGGGAGGAATGAGCAGTTCTTC.

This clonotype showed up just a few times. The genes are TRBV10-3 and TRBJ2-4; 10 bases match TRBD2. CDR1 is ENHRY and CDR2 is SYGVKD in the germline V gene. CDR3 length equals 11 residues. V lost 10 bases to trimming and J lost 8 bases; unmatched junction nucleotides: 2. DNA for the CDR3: TGTGCCACCGGACTAGCGGACATTCAGTACTTC. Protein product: CATGLADIQYF.

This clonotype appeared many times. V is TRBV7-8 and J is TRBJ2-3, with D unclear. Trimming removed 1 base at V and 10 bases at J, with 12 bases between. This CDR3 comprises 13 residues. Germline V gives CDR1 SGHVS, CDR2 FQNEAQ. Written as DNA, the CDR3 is TGTGCCAGCAGCTTAGTGGGGTCCCGAGCGCAGTATTTT. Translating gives CASSLVGSRAQYF. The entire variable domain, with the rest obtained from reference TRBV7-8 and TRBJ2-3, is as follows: GAGVSQSPRYKVAKRGQDVALRCDPISGHVSLFWYQQALGQGPEFLTYFQNEAQLDKSGLPSDRFFAERPEGSVSTLKIQRTQQEDSAVYLCASSLVGSRAQYFGPGTRLTVL.

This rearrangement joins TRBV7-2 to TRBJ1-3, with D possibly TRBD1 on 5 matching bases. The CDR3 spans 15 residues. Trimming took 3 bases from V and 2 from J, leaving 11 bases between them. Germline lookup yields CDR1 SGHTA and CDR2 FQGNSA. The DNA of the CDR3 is TGTGCCAGCAGCTTGCCGTCAGGGACTGGAAACACCATATATTTT. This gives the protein CASSLPSGTGNTIYF.

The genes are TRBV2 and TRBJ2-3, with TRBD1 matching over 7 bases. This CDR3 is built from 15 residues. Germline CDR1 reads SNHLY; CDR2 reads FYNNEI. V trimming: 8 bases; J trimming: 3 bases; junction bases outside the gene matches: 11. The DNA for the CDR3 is TGTGCCAGCCACACCACAGGGGTGGGGACAGATACGCAGTATTTT. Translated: CASHTTGVGTDTQYF.

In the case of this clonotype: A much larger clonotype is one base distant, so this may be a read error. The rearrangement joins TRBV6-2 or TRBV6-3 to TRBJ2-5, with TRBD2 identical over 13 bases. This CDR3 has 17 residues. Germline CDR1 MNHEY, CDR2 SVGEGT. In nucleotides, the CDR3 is TGTGCCAGCAGTTACGGGACTAGCGGGGTGTACCAAGAGACCCTGTACTTC. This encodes CASSYGTSGVYQETLYF.

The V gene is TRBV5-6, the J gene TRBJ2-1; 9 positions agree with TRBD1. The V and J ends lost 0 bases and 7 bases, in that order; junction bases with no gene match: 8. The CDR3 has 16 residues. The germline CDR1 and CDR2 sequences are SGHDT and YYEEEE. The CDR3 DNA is TGTGCCAGCAGCTTGGGAGGGGGACAGGGCAGGAATGAGCAGTTCTTC. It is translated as CASSLGGGQGRNEQFF.

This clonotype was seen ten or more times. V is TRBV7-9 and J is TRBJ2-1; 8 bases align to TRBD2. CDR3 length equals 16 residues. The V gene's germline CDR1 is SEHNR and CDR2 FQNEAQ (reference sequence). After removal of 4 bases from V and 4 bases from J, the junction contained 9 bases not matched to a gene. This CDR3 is CASSSGGGSGYNEQFF. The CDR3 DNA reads TGTGCCAGCAGCTCCGGGGGGGGGAGCGGTTACAATGAGCAGTTCTTC.

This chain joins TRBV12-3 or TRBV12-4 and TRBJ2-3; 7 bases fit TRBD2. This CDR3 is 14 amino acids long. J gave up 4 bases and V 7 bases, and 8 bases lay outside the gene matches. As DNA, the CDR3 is TGTGCCAGCATCACTAGCGTGAGCGCAGATACGCAGTATTTT. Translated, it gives CASITSVSADTQYF.

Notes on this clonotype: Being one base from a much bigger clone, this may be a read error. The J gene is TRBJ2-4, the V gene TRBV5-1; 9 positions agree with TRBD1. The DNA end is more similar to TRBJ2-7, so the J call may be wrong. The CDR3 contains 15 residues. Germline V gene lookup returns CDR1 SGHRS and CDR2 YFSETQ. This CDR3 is CASSPEGTGPCEQYF. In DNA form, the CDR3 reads TGCGCCAGCAGCCCGGAAGGGACAGGGCCCTGCGAGCAGTACTTC.

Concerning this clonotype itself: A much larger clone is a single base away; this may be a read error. This CDR3 is CSAMSPFAGPHYVQYF. DNA for the CDR3: TGCAGTGCTATGAGCCCCTTTGCCGGTCCGCACTACGTGCAGTACTTC. The chain couples TRBV20-1 to TRBJ2-7; D is uncertain. The CDR3 loop spans 16 amino acids. Germline V CDR1 and CDR2: DFQATT, SNEGSKA (reference sequence).

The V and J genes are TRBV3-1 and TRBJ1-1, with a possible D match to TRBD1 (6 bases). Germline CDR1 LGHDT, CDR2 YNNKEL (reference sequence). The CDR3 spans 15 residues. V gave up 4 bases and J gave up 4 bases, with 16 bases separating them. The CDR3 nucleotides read TGTGCCAGCAGCCCCCGTGGGGGGGCGAGCACTGAAGCTTTCTTT. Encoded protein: CASSPRGGASTEAFF.

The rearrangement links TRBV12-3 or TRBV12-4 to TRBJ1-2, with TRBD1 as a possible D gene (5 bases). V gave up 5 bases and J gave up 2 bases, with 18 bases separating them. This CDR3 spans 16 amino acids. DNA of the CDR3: TGTGCCAGCAGTCAAACGCCATCAGGGTCAAACTATGGCTACACCTTC. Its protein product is CASSQTPSGSNYGYTF.

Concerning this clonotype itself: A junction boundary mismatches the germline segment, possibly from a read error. This CDR3 is CACSETRTYSPLHF. CDR3 nucleotide sequence: TGTGCCTGCAGTGAAACTAGAACATATTCACCCCTCCACTTT. The chain employs TRBV6-4 and TRBJ1-6; D not certain. Germline loops: CDR1 MRHNA, CDR2 SNTAGT. The length of the CDR3 is 14 residues.

CDR3 sequence reads: CASSQRTSGDYEQYF. The CDR3 bases are TGCGCCAGCAGCCAACGGACTAGCGGTGACTACGAGCAGTACTTC. The chain carries TRBV5-1 and TRBJ2-7; 10 bases are a match to TRBD2. The V gene's germline CDR1 is SGHRS and CDR2 YFSETQ. The CDR3 runs 15 residues. The V segment lost 4 bases and the J segment 3 bases; nucleotides outside the gene matches: 7.

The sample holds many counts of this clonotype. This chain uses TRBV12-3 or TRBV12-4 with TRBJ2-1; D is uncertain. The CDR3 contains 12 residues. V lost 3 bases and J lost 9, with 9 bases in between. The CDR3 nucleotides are TGTGCCAGCAGTTTGAGGATTGGTGAGCAGTTCTTC. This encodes CASSLRIGEQFF.

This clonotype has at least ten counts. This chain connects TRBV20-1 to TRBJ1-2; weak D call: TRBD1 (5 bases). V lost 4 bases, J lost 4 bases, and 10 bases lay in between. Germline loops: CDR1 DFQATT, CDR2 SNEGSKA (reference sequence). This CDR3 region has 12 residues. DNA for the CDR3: TGCAGTGCTACAGGTGGGACCTATGGCTACACCTTC. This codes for CSATGGTYGYTF.

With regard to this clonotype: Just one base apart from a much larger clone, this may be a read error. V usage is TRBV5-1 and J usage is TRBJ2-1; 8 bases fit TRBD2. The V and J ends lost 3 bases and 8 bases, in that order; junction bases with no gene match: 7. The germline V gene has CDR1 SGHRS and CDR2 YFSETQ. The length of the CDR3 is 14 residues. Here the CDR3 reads CASSWVVSGDEQFF. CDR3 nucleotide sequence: TGCGCCAGCAGCTGGGTAGTTAGCGGGGATGAGCAGTTCTTC.

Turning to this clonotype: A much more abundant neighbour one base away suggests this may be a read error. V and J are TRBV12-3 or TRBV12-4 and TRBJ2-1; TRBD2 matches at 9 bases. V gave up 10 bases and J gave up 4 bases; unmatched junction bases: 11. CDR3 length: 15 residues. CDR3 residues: CANRYSGGRYNEQFF. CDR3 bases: TGTGCCAACAGGTATAGCGGGGGCCGATACAATGAGCAGTTCTTC.

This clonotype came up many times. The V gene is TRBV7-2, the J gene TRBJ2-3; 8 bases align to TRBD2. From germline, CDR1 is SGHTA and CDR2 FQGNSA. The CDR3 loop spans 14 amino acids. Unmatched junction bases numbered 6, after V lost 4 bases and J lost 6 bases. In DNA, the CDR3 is TGTGCCAGCAGCTGGGGGACTAGGAGCGATACGCAGTATTTT. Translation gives CASSWGTRSDTQYF.

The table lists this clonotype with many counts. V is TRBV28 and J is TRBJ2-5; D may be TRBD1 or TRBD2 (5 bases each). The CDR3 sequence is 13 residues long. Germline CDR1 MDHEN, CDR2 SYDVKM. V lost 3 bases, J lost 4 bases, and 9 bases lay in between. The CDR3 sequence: CASSFGGIETQYF. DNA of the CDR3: TGTGCCAGCAGTTTTGGGGGAATAGAGACCCAGTACTTC.

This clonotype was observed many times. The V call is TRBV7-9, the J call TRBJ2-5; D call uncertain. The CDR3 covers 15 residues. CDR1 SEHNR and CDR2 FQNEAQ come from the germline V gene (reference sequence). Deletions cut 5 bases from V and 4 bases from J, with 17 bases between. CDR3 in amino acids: CASSPPGRSRETQYF. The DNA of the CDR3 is TGTGCCAGCAGCCCCCCTGGTCGGTCTAGAGAGACCCAGTACTTC. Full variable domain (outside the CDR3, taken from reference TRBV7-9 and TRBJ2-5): DTGVSQNPRHKITKRGQNVTFRCDPISEHNRLYWYRQTLGQGPEFLTYFQNEAQLEKSRLLSDRFSAERPKGSFSTLEIQRTEQGDSAMYLCASSPPGRSRETQYFGPGTRLLVL.

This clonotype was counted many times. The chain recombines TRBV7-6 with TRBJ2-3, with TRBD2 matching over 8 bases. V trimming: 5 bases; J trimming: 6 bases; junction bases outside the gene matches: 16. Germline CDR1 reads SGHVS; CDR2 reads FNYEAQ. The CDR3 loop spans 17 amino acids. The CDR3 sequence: CASSPTGTRVGRDTQYF. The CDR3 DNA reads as TGTGCCAGCAGCCCCACGGGGACTAGAGTGGGGAGGGATACGCAGTATTTT.